This record covers a single T cell receptor (beta chain). Its antigen is undetermined. This record comes from a study of shared clonotypes between healthy human individuals. The study's findings and limits: The generation probabilities recorded for non-shared clonotypes fell below those of clonotypes shared by all four donors.

The assay was run at deep level. In the original analysis: Junction-only sequences produced by ImmunoSEQ had no quality scores, so filtering differed. Clones were read by immunoSEQ multiplex PCR, and TCRdb kept only the in-frame ones, dropping some. From that table come the V and J calls and clone size; the DNA was used to work out D and trimming. The sample lists roughly 650,000 clones, around 97% occurring once. CDR1 is LNHDA and CDR2 is SQIVND in the germline V gene (reference sequence). Trimming shortened V by 8 bases and J by 8 bases, and 18 bases separated the two germline ends. The CDR3 is made up of 13 amino acids.

The rearrangement joins TRBV19 to TRBJ1-2; D possibly corresponds to TRBD1 (5 bases). This TCR was recovered from a woman in her twenties or thirties in good health. The sequenced material came from naive CD4+ T cells sorted from blood. The subset: CD45RA+ positively selected. The CDR3 region is CASRPSGSGGYTF. The CDR3 DNA is TGTGCCAGTCGACCATCAGGGTCCGGAGGCTACACCTTC.